This passage covers 31 T cell receptor beta chains from one sample sequenced in a study of cytomegalovirus exposure and HLA in healthy donors. Assay: immunoSEQ multiplex PCR; the TCRdb copy retains only in-frame clones and omits some. The profile shows about 340,000 clones, 86% of them singletons. Sequenced sample: PBMCs. These receptors all stem from a woman aged 18-29 years in good health and CMV-seronegative.

V and J are TRBV4-1 and TRBJ1-5, with a tentative D call TRBD1 (5 bases). This CDR3 is 15 amino acids long. V was clipped by 4 bases and J by 0 bases, with 10 bases between them. Germline V gene data show CDR1 as MGHRA and CDR2 as YSYEKL. CDR3 nucleotide sequence: TGCGCCAGCAGCCCTTGGGGCGATAGCAATCAGCCCCAGCATTTT. Translating gives CASSPWGDSNQPQHF.

This clone was counted a single time. Here the CDR3 reads CASSPLTSSPHNEQFF. The CDR3 region has the DNA TGTGCCAGCAGCCCGCTGACTAGCTCACCCCATAATGAGCAGTTCTTC. The chain combines TRBV5-4 with TRBJ2-1; 7 bases map to TRBD2. Trimming took 4 bases from V and 7 from J; bases not matched to a gene: 14. The germline gives CDR1 SGHNT, CDR2 YYREEE (reference sequence). The CDR3 contains 16 residues.

The rearrangement links TRBV29-1 to TRBJ1-5; 8 nucleotides match TRBD1. V lost 4 bases, J lost 2 bases, and 7 bases stayed unmatched. The CDR3 is made up of 15 amino acids. Germline values: CDR1 SQVTM, CDR2 ANQGSEA. DNA of the CDR3: TGCAGCGTTGTACCAGGGGGCGAAGGCAATCAGCCCCAGCATTTT. Encoded protein: CSVVPGGEGNQPQHF.

The rearrangement links TRBV9 to TRBJ2-3; 9 nucleotides agree with TRBD2. The junction had 11 bases not matched to a gene; V was cut back by 4 bases and J by 5 bases. This CDR3 has 16 amino acids. Germline CDR1 and CDR2: SGDLS and YYNGEE. The CDR3 bases are TGTGCCAGCAGCCGGGGACTAGCCGGAGTGGTAGATACGCAGTATTTT. Translating it yields CASSRGLAGVVDTQYF.

J is TRBJ2-3 and V is TRBV25-1, with D possibly being TRBD1 (6 bases). The germline CDR1 and CDR2 sequences are MGHDK and SYGVNS. The V gene lost 6 bases and the J gene lost 0 bases, with 7 bases spanning the gap. CDR3 length equals 13 residues. CDR3 amino acids: CASRQGSTDTQYF. DNA of the CDR3: TGTGCCAGCAGGCAGGGGAGCACAGATACGCAGTATTTT.

The chain links TRBV19 to TRBJ1-5; 7 bases align to TRBD1. The CDR3 contains 17 residues. Germline assignment: CDR1 LNHDA and CDR2 SQIVND (reference sequence). Trimming removed 1 base from V and 0 bases from J; junction bases left unmatched: 6. The CDR3 DNA reads TGTGCCAGTAGTATAGGGACAGGCGGTTATAGCAATCAGCCCCAGCATTTT. This translates into CASSIGTGGYSNQPQHF.

A remark on this clone: A much larger clone sits a single nucleotide away, making a read error possible. Additional DNA sequences in this sample encode the identical CDR3. This sequence joins TRBV6-5 and TRBJ1-5; the match to TRBD1 covers 8 bases. The germline V gene has CDR1 MNHEY and CDR2 SVGAGI. There are 14 residues in the CDR3. After removal of 6 bases from V and 2 bases from J, the junction contained 3 bases not matched to a gene. DNA of the CDR3: TGTGCCAGCAGCTCGGGACAGGGCAATCAGCCCCAGCATTTT. As protein: CASSSGQGNQPQHF.

CDR3 amino acids: CASSLLGEETQYF. The CDR3 DNA sequence: TGTGCCAGCAGTTTATTGGGAGAAGAGACCCAGTACTTC. The J gene is TRBJ2-5, the V gene TRBV27; D perhaps matches TRBD2 (5 bases). This CDR3 has 13 residues. With 1 base removed from V and 3 bases from J, the gap between germline ends came to 6 bases. Germline V lookup: CDR1 MNHEY, CDR2 SMNVEV (reference sequence).

The chain has TRBV27 and TRBJ1-2; 8 nucleotides align to TRBD1. Germline trimming cut 5 bases from V and 1 base from J; bases unmatched to any gene: 6. CDR3 length: 15 amino acids. From germline, CDR1 is MNHEY and CDR2 SMNVEV (reference sequence). The CDR3 DNA follows: TGTGCCAGCAGTGCGCAGGGGGCAGGTAACTATGGCTACACCTTC. Translating gives CASSAQGAGNYGYTF.

The chain recombines TRBV4-3 with TRBJ2-7; D unclear. Deletions cut 1 base from V and 3 bases from J, with 7 bases between. This CDR3 is 13 amino acids long. Germline values: CDR1 LGHNA, CDR2 YSLEER. CDR3 in DNA: TGCGCCAGCAGCCAAGGGGCATTCTACGAGCAGTACTTC. Amino acid sequence: CASSQGAFYEQYF.

This chain uses TRBV27 with TRBJ1-1, with 10 bases matching TRBD1. V was clipped by 5 bases and J by 4 bases; unmatched bases: 4. Germline CDR1 is MNHEY and CDR2 is SMNVEV (reference sequence). This CDR3 spans 14 amino acids. CDR3 region: CASSQGQGSTEAFF. The CDR3 DNA is TGTGCCAGCAGTCAGGGACAGGGGAGCACTGAAGCTTTCTTT.

The chain has TRBV27 and TRBJ2-1, with D maybe TRBD2 (5 bases). V lost 5 bases to trimming and J lost 8 bases, with 22 bases between them. The CDR3 length is 16 residues. The V gene's germline CDR1 is MNHEY and CDR2 SMNVEV (reference sequence). CDR3 DNA: TGTGCCAGCAGTCCACCCGGGGTCCCGAGCCCGCATGAGCAGTTCTTC. Residues: CASSPPGVPSPHEQFF.

CDR3 sequence reads: CASKGEAGNEQFF. The CDR3 DNA reads as TGTGCCAGCAAGGGTGAAGCGGGAAATGAGCAGTTCTTC. The chain recombines TRBV2 with TRBJ2-1, with 7 bases that match TRBD2. V shed 7 bases, J shed 7 bases, and the junction held 7 bases outside the gene matches. The germline V gene encodes CDR1 SNHLY and CDR2 FYNNEI. The CDR3 is 13 residues long.

The genes are TRBV5-1 and TRBJ2-7, with 7 bases aligning to TRBD2. CDR3 length: 17 amino acids. After removal of 0 bases from V and 8 bases from J, the junction contained 17 bases not matched to a gene. The germline gives CDR1 SGHRS, CDR2 YFSETQ. The CDR3 DNA reads as TGCGCCAGCAGCTTGGATGGGCGGCGGGAGTCAGAGGCCAAGCAGTACTTC. It translates to CASSLDGRRESEAKQYF.

The genes are TRBV6-1 and TRBJ2-6; D is ambiguous. This CDR3 comprises 16 residues. V lost 3 bases and J lost 2, with 11 bases in between. Germline V lookup: CDR1 MNHNS, CDR2 SASEGT. The CDR3 here is CASSDQVPTGANVLTF. In DNA form, the CDR3 reads TGTGCCAGCAGTGATCAGGTTCCAACTGGGGCCAACGTCCTGACTTTC.

J is TRBJ1-5 and V is TRBV6-5; D unresolved. Trimming left V 6 bases short and J 1 base short, with 13 bases between. CDR1 is MNHEY and CDR2 is SVGAGI in the germline V gene. This CDR3 region has 15 residues. The DNA of the CDR3 is TGTGCCAGCAGACGAGGGAGTACAAGCAATCAGCCCCAGCATTTT. This translates into CASRRGSTSNQPQHF.

This sequence joins TRBV20-1 and TRBJ2-1, with TRBD2 as a possible D gene (6 bases). Germline CDR1 is DFQATT and CDR2 is SNEGSKA (reference sequence). Trimming pared 6 bases from V and 8 bases from J, leaving 11 bases between. The CDR3 has 11 residues. The CDR3 DNA follows: TGCAGTGCAGGAGGGCCCGATGAGCAGTTCTTC. Its protein product is CSAGGPDEQFF.

The chain links TRBV6-5 to TRBJ2-7; tentative D call: TRBD2 (5 bases). Trimming pared 7 bases from V and 4 bases from J, leaving 14 bases between. Germline assignment: CDR1 MNHEY and CDR2 SVGAGI. The CDR3 consists of 13 residues. The CDR3 loop reads CASTGASTYEQYF. CDR3 DNA: TGTGCCAGCACCGGAGCTAGCACGTACGAGCAGTACTTC.

The rearrangement joins TRBV7-2 to TRBJ2-1, with 16 bases matching TRBD2. The V segment lost 0 bases and the J segment 7 bases; nucleotides outside the gene matches: 3. The CDR3 extends over 17 amino acids. Germline V CDR1 and CDR2: SGHTA, FQGNSA. The CDR3 DNA is TGTGCCAGCAGCTTAGCGGGACTAGCGGGAGGGGGGAATGAGCAGTTCTTC. This gives the protein CASSLAGLAGGGNEQFF.

CDR3 coding DNA: TGTGCCAGCAGTTTCGTCGGGGGGTACACTGAAGCTTTCTTT. Protein product: CASSFVGGYTEAFF. The chain links TRBV28 to TRBJ1-1, with D maybe TRBD1 (5 bases). The CDR3 runs to 14 residues. The V gene lost 3 bases and the J gene lost 3 bases, with 11 bases spanning the gap. From germline, CDR1 is MDHEN and CDR2 SYDVKM.

The chain is built from TRBV5-1 and TRBJ2-5; possible D gene TRBD2, 6 bases. Germline V gene sequence: CDR1 SGHRS, CDR2 YFSETQ. V lost 4 bases to trimming and J lost 3 bases, with 10 bases between them. The CDR3 has 13 residues. CDR3: CASSQRREETQYF. The CDR3 DNA is TGCGCCAGCAGCCAGCGGAGGGAAGAGACCCAGTACTTC.

The rearrangement joins TRBV13 to TRBJ2-7, with 11 bases lining up with TRBD2. V was pared by 3 bases and J by 3 bases, with 1 base of the junction left unmatched. The V gene's germline CDR1 is PRHDT and CDR2 FYEKMQ (reference sequence). CDR3 length: 14 residues. This CDR3 is CASSLTSGIYEQYF. The CDR3 DNA reads as TGTGCCAGCAGCTTGACTAGCGGGATCTACGAGCAGTACTTC.

The chain links TRBV6-4 to TRBJ1-5; tentative D call: TRBD1 (5 bases). The germline CDR1 and CDR2 sequences are MRHNA and SNTAGT. V lost 3 bases to trimming and J lost 2 bases, with 11 bases between them. The length of the CDR3 is 15 residues. This CDR3 is CASSERGDGNQPQHF. The CDR3 DNA is TGTGCCAGCAGTGAAAGGGGCGATGGCAATCAGCCCCAGCATTTT.

The chain has TRBV4-2 and TRBJ1-5; 12 positions agree with TRBD1. The CDR3 spans 17 residues. Germline loops: CDR1 LGHNA, CDR2 YNFKEQ. The V segment lost 4 bases and the J segment 6 bases; nucleotides outside the gene matches: 10. The CDR3 loop reads CASSLGVGQGATQPQHF. The CDR3 bases are TGTGCCAGCAGCCTAGGAGTGGGACAGGGGGCTACTCAGCCCCAGCATTTT.

The chain recombines TRBV2 with TRBJ1-2, with D possibly being TRBD1 (6 bases). This CDR3 region has 16 residues. Trimming shortened V by 7 bases and J by 7 bases, and 25 bases separated the two germline ends. Germline V gene lookup returns CDR1 SNHLY and CDR2 FYNNEI. The CDR3 here is CASIETGLPQVGGYTF. CDR3 bases: TGTGCCAGCATTGAGACAGGCCTCCCTCAGGTTGGTGGCTACACCTTC.

CDR3 sequence reads: CASTRIQAGGYTF. The CDR3 DNA reads as TGTGCCAGCACTCGAATCCAAGCGGGTGGCTACACCTTC. The rearrangement joins TRBV6-5 to TRBJ1-2; D gene ambiguous. The CDR3 loop spans 13 amino acids. V was trimmed by 7 bases and J by 7 bases, leaving 16 bases between them. The germline V gene encodes CDR1 MNHEY and CDR2 SVGAGI.

This clone was detected once. Other DNA sequences within the sample encode an identical CDR3. This chain joins TRBV2 and TRBJ2-7; TRBD1 aligns across 9 bases. The CDR3 length is 13 residues. The V and J ends lost 6 bases and 4 bases, in that order; junction bases with no gene match: 4. Germline lookup yields CDR1 SNHLY and CDR2 FYNNEI. The CDR3 loop reads CASSPDRGYEQYF. For the CDR3, the DNA is TGTGCCAGCAGCCCGGACAGGGGATACGAGCAGTACTTC.

The rearrangement uses TRBV29-1 and TRBJ2-7; a possible D gene is TRBD2 (6 bases). The CDR3 loop spans 12 amino acids. Germline assignment: CDR1 SQVTM and CDR2 ANQGSEA. V was clipped by 7 bases and J by 2 bases, with 12 bases between them. CDR3: CSARDSPYEQYF. The CDR3 DNA reads TGCAGCGCGAGGGACTCCCCCTACGAGCAGTACTTC.

The V and J genes are TRBV12-5 and TRBJ2-7, with TRBD2 matching over 9 bases. CDR1 and CDR2 (germline): LGHNT, FRNRAP. This CDR3 spans 15 amino acids. With 0 bases clipped from V and 7 bases from J, the junction kept 7 bases outside the gene matches. The chain's CDR3 is CASGLVRLAAGEQYF. The CDR3 DNA reads TGTGCTAGTGGTTTGGTACGACTAGCGGCAGGGGAGCAGTACTTC.

The chain combines TRBV28 with TRBJ2-2; 12 positions agree with TRBD2. The CDR3 has 15 residues. Germline trimming cut 4 bases from V and 6 bases from J; bases unmatched to any gene: 3. CDR1 and CDR2 (germline): MDHEN, SYDVKM. CDR3 bases: TGTGCCAGCAGTTCCGGACTAGCGGGATCCGGGGAGCTGTTTTTT. It specifies CASSSGLAGSGELFF.

This clone was found once. DNA for the CDR3: TGTGCCAGCGCCCTAGGGGGTAGCACAGATACGCAGTATTTT. This translates into CASALGGSTDTQYF. V is TRBV6-5 and J is TRBJ2-3, with D perhaps TRBD1 (6 bases). Germline loops: CDR1 MNHEY, CDR2 SVGAGI. Trimming removed 8 bases at V and 0 bases at J, with 12 bases between. The CDR3 is made up of 14 amino acids.